This T cell receptor beta chain was identified during a study of CD8 T cells in Susac syndrome. Random hexamers were used to reverse transcribe roughly 0.5 to 1 ug of RNA. From the immunoSEQ multiplex PCR reads, TCRdb called clonotypes with MiXCR, one entry per CDR3 protein. Of some 94,000 distinct CDR3 sequences listed, 90% to 95% are singletons. Germline-derived CDR1 and CDR2 are ENHRY and SYGVKD. CDR3 length equals 12 residues. Only one count was recorded for this clonotype. The junction and the germline gene differ at one end; a read error may be behind it. This TCR came from a human donor with Susac syndrome. The chain carries TRBV10-3 and TRBJ1-1; D uncertain. What was sequenced was CD4+ T cells from PBMCs. In DNA, the CDR3 is TGTGCCGTCAGTTTCGGACGAGCTGAAGCTTTCTTT. This translates into CAVSFGRAEAFF.